Listed below are T cell receptor beta chains from one sample, sequenced in a study of CD8+CD57+ T cells in acquired aplastic anemia. TCRdb itself ran the reads through MiXCR, one entry per CDR3 protein. Of about 190,000 distinct CDR3 sequences detected, about 53% appear once; the ten largest clones hold approximately 16%. Sequencing was done on a sample of sorted CD4+, CD8+, or CD8+CD57+ T cells (not recorded which) from PBMCs. These receptors all come from a human donor in good health, serving as a control. The CDR3 runs from the conserved cysteine through the conserved F or W. Fields, in order: V gene, J gene, clone size, D gene, CDR3 protein, CDR3 DNA. A D gene is named only where the DNA matches it firmly. Not all rows give a size; the values are once, few, many and, for expanded clones, a class.

>TRBV2|TRBJ2-7|once|-
CASSERAVSYEQYF
TGTGCCAGCAGTGAACGAGCCGTCTCCTACGAGCAGTACTTC
>TRBV29-1|TRBJ1-1|-|-
CSLRAGVLLQKAEAFF
TGCAGCTTGAGAGCAGGGGTCCTCTTACAAAAGGCTGAAGCTTTCTTT
>TRBV20-1|TRBJ2-7|-|-
CSVRLGIGYEQYF
TGCAGTGTCCGCTTGGGTATTGGCTACGAGCAGTACTTC
>TRBV7-9|TRBJ1-1|once|-
CASSQAPANTEAFF
TGTGCCAGCAGCCAAGCTCCGGCGAACACTGAAGCTTTCTTT
>TRBV7-3|TRBJ2-5|-|-
CASSPTPQETQYF
TGTGCCAGCAGCCCCACACCTCAAGAGACCCAGTACTTC
>TRBV2|TRBJ1-6|-|-
CASSPGWDSPLHF
TGTGCCAGCAGTCCGGGTTGGGATTCACCCCTCCACTTT
>TRBV7-3|TRBJ2-1|-|TRBD2
CASSLRDRASGGPYNEQFF
TGTGCCAGCAGCCTCCGGGACAGGGCTAGCGGGGGGCCGTACAATGAGCAGTTCTTC
>TRBV28|TRBJ1-4|few|-
CASSLGPGRMFF
TGTGCCAGCAGTTTAGGACCGGGACGGATGTTTTTT
>TRBV27|TRBJ2-7|many|-
CASSLGQGELDEQYF
TGTGCCAGCAGTTTAGGGCAGGGCGAACTAGACGAGCAGTACTTC
>TRBV24-1|TRBJ2-1|many|-
CATSDFWGRNEQFF
TGTGCCACCAGTGATTTTTGGGGGCGGAATGAGCAGTTCTTC
>TRBV11-1|TRBJ2-3|few|TRBD2
CASSFTSGGYTDTQYF
TGTGCCAGCAGCTTTACTAGCGGGGGGTACACAGATACGCAGTATTTT
>TRBV5-6|TRBJ1-6|many|-
CASSLAYTVVPGHNNSPLHF
TGTGCCAGCAGCTTGGCTTATACGGTGGTCCCAGGGCATAATAATTCACCCCTCCACTTT
>TRBV7-2|TRBJ1-2|once|TRBD1
CASSFTGTGGNYGYTF
TGTGCCAGCAGCTTCACCGGGACAGGGGGGAACTATGGCTACACCTTC
>TRBV10-3|TRBJ1-2|-|-
CAIGERGLF
TGTGCCATCGGGGAACGGGGTCTTTTC
>TRBV6-2/TRBV6-3|TRBJ2-3|-|-
CASSPERIYSTDTQYF
TGTGCCAGCAGCCCCGAGAGGATCTACAGCACAGATACGCAGTATTTT
>TRBV6-2/TRBV6-3|TRBJ2-7|-|-
CASSYSPRYEQYF
TGTGCCAGCAGTTACTCACCAAGATACGAGCAGTACTTC
>TRBV7-3|TRBJ2-1|many|-
CASSLWSGLGDEQFF
TGTGCCAGCAGCTTATGGTCAGGTTTAGGTGATGAGCAGTTCTTC
>TRBV29-1|TRBJ1-1|once|TRBD1
CSGAGQANTEAFF
TGCAGCGGCGCTGGACAGGCGAACACTGAAGCTTTCTTT
>TRBV7-2|TRBJ2-7|-|-
CASSLVWDTYEQYF
TGTGCCAGCAGCTTAGTTTGGGATACCTACGAGCAGTACTTC
>TRBV29-1|TRBJ2-1|-|-
CSVKGVNEQFF
TGCAGCGTTAAGGGCGTAAATGAGCAGTTCTTC
>TRBV20-1|TRBJ1-2|-|-
CSARDLARAYYGYTF
TGCAGTGCTAGAGATCTGGCCAGGGCGTACTATGGCTACACCTTC
>TRBV5-1|TRBJ1-1|many|TRBD1
CASSSDRTTEAFF
TGCGCCAGCAGCTCGGACAGGACCACTGAAGCTTTCTTT
>TRBV7-3|TRBJ2-6|-|-
CASSFSGANVLTF
TGTGCCAGCAGTTTCTCTGGGGCCAACGTCCTGACTTTC
>TRBV9|TRBJ1-6|-|-
CASSVGGTDSNQPLHF
TGTGCCAGCAGCGTAGGGGGGACGGATAGCAATCAGCCCCTCCACTTT
>TRBV20-1|TRBJ1-1|-|-
CSALRDNEAFF
TGCAGTGCCTTACGGGATAATGAAGCTTTCTTT
>TRBV19|TRBJ1-5|-|-
CAVGGVSSNQPQHF
TGTGCCGTTGGGGGGGTTTCTAGCAATCAGCCCCAGCATTTT
>TRBV9|TRBJ2-3|-|-
CASSVDLTDTQYF
TGTGCCAGCAGCGTAGACCTCACAGATACGCAGTATTTT
>TRBV4-1|TRBJ1-1|once|TRBD1
CASSRPGQGEAFF
TGCGCCAGCAGCCGCCCGGGACAGGGCGAAGCTTTCTTT
>TRBV7-2|TRBJ1-4|-|-
CASSLSNVNEKLFF
TGTGCCAGCAGCTTAAGTAACGTAAATGAAAAACTGTTTTTT
>TRBV10-3|TRBJ2-5|-|TRBD2
CAIRGTSGGVETQYF
TGTGCCATCAGGGGGACTAGCGGGGGGGTAGAGACCCAGTACTTC
>TRBV29-1|TRBJ1-1|-|-
CSVPRPILGLAFF
TGCAGCGTTCCCAGACCCATACTGGGGTTGGCCTTCTTT
>TRBV29-1|TRBJ2-1|few|TRBD2
CSVEDQSGSIYEQFF
TGCAGCGTTGAAGATCAGAGCGGGAGCATCTATGAGCAGTTCTTC
>TRBV7-9|TRBJ2-1|many|-
CASNPGLLNEQFF
TGTGCCAGCAACCCGGGACTTCTCAATGAGCAGTTCTTC
>TRBV10-3|TRBJ2-7|once|TRBD2
CAISGDHSGGTSYEQYF
TGTGCCATCAGTGGGGATCATAGCGGGGGGACGTCCTACGAGCAGTACTTC
>TRBV19|TRBJ2-7|-|-
CASSFPGGKEQYF
TGTGCCAGTAGTTTTCCCGGGGGCAAGGAGCAGTACTTC
>TRBV5-6|TRBJ2-2|-|-
CASVLLGSPSTGELFF
TGTGCCAGCGTACTACTAGGATCTCCGAGCACCGGGGAGCTGTTTTTT
>TRBV20-1|TRBJ1-5|few|-
CSASRGDQPQHF
TGCAGTGCTAGTCGGGGGGATCAGCCCCAGCATTTT
>TRBV9|TRBJ1-6|-|TRBD1
CASSGGQGASSPLHF
TGTGCCAGCAGCGGCGGACAGGGGGCCTCATCACCCCTCCACTTT
>TRBV19|TRBJ1-3|-|-
CASSMRVRNTIYF
TGTGCCAGTAGTATGAGGGTGCGAAACACCATATATTTT
>TRBV5-1|TRBJ1-2|few|TRBD1
CASSDRGLGGYTF
TGCGCCAGCAGCGACAGGGGGCTAGGTGGCTACACCTTC
>TRBV29-1|TRBJ1-1|-|TRBD1
CSVPRQGASFF
TGCAGCGTACCAAGACAGGGGGCTTCTTTCTTT
>TRBV7-8|TRBJ2-6|-|-
CASSFDRVGGQAGANVLTF
TGTGCCAGCAGCTTTGATCGGGTAGGGGGTCAGGCTGGGGCCAACGTCCTGACTTTC